These 21 T cell receptor beta chains were sequenced from one sample in a study of T cells after posttransplantation cyclophosphamide. The method was immunoSEQ multiplex PCR; TCRdb's version includes in-frame clones alone and lacks a portion of them. The sample contains approximately 23,000 clones, roughly 86% of which appear only once. What was sequenced was PBMCs. The receptor source for this set is a woman in her sixties or seventies with a blood cancer, CMV-positive, and with a related stem cell donor.

This clone has more than one count but fewer than ten. The rearrangement joins TRBV25-1 to TRBJ1-4; D may be TRBD1 (6 bases). V was cut by 5 bases and J by 3 bases, with 16 bases left in between. CDR3 length: 16 amino acids. The germline gives CDR1 MGHDK, CDR2 SYGVNS. This CDR3 reads CASSPSAGTSNEKLFF. DNA of the CDR3: TGTGCCAGCAGTCCTTCGGCCGGGACATCTAATGAAAAACTGTTTTTT.

In its sample, this clone was seen once. The rearrangement links TRBV5-4 to TRBJ2-1; 8 nucleotides agree with TRBD2. Germline values: CDR1 SGHNT, CDR2 YYREEE (reference sequence). Trimming took 4 bases from V and 10 from J; bases not matched to a gene: 7. CDR3 length: 13 residues. CDR3 in DNA: TGTGCCAGCAGCGGGGGCGGGAGGAGAGAGCAGTTCTTC. This gives the protein CASSGGGRREQFF.

This chain joins TRBV5-6 and TRBJ2-7; 13 positions agree with TRBD2. The CDR3 has 17 amino acids. Germline lookup yields CDR1 SGHDT and CDR2 YYEEEE. The J segment lost 6 bases and the V segment lost 2 bases, leaving 11 bases of the junction unmatched. CDR3 in amino acids: CASSFGLAGEPRGEQYF. CDR3 in DNA: TGTGCCAGCAGCTTCGGACTAGCGGGAGAGCCGAGGGGCGAGCAGTACTTC.

The chain uses TRBV7-9 and TRBJ1-4; D gene ambiguous. Trimming removed 3 bases at V and 8 bases at J, with 7 bases between. Germline V gene sequence: CDR1 SEHNR, CDR2 FQNEAQ (reference sequence). The CDR3 loop spans 12 amino acids. The CDR3 protein is CASSFGFEKLFF. DNA for the CDR3: TGTGCCAGCAGCTTCGGGTTCGAAAAACTGTTTTTT.

The chain recombines TRBV30 with TRBJ1-5, with D hard to call. The CDR3 spans 13 residues. CDR1 and CDR2 (germline): GTSNPN, SVGIG (reference sequence). V lost 5 bases and J 5 bases, leaving 13 bases between the germline ends. CDR3 amino acids: CAWADDKYQPQHF. DNA of the CDR3: TGTGCCTGGGCCGATGACAAATATCAGCCCCAGCATTTT.

This clone was seen only once. The rearrangement uses TRBV6-1 and TRBJ2-3; maybe TRBD1 (6 bases). Germline V gene data show CDR1 as MNHNS and CDR2 as SASEGT. CDR3 length: 14 residues. Trimming removed 7 bases at V and 0 bases at J, with 11 bases between. This CDR3 is CASTRTASTDTQYF. The CDR3 bases are TGTGCCAGCACCAGGACAGCCAGCACAGATACGCAGTATTTT.

The V call is TRBV20-1, the J call TRBJ2-1; D is ambiguous. Germline V CDR1 and CDR2: DFQATT, SNEGSKA (reference sequence). This CDR3 comprises 11 residues. V was shortened by 5 bases and J by 14 bases, with 16 bases between the two germline ends. The CDR3 sequence: CSAGSWRPEFF. CDR3 bases: TGCAGTGCTGGGTCTTGGCGGCCCGAGTTCTTC.

This chain connects TRBV2 to TRBJ2-5; TRBD2 agrees at 8 bases. The CDR3 has 15 amino acids. The ends lost 4 bases at V and 2 bases at J; junction bases unmatched: 6. The germline CDR1 and CDR2 sequences are SNHLY and FYNNEI. This chain's CDR3 is CASSVGLAGQETQYF. CDR3 nucleotides: TGTGCCAGCAGTGTAGGGCTAGCGGGTCAAGAGACCCAGTACTTC.

The rearrangement links TRBV6-5 to TRBJ1-2; D is ambiguous. CDR1 is MNHEY, CDR2 SVGAGI, per germline. The V end was cut by 2 bases, the J end by 3 bases, with 7 bases between. There are 13 residues in the CDR3. CDR3 DNA: TGTGCCAGCAGTTACAAAACGGACTATGGCTACACCTTC. It codes for CASSYKTDYGYTF.

The gene calls are TRBV30 and TRBJ2-2, with D tentatively TRBD1 (5 bases). V lost 4 bases and J 3 bases, leaving 6 bases between the germline ends. The germline CDR1 and CDR2 sequences are GTSNPN and SVGIG (reference sequence). There are 12 residues in the CDR3. The DNA of the CDR3 is TGTGCCTGGAAGGGGTACACCGGGGAGCTGTTTTTT. It yields the protein CAWKGYTGELFF.

In DNA, the CDR3 is TGTGCCAGTAGGGCCGGAACTAGCGGGAGTGACATTCAGTACTTC. Residues: CASRAGTSGSDIQYF. This sequence joins TRBV19 and TRBJ2-4, with 11 bases lining up with TRBD2. The CDR3 is made up of 15 amino acids. The junction had 9 bases not matched to a gene; V was cut back by 6 bases and J by 8 bases. Looked up from germline, CDR1 is LNHDA and CDR2 is SQIVND (reference sequence).

This chain connects TRBV7-9 to TRBJ2-1, with TRBD2 matching over 10 bases. The J segment lost 6 bases and the V segment lost 4 bases, leaving 3 bases of the junction unmatched. Per germline, CDR1 SEHNR and CDR2 FQNEAQ (reference sequence). The CDR3 has 14 amino acids. CDR3 bases: TGTGCCAGCAGCTCGCTAGCGGGAGTCAATGAGCAGTTCTTC. Translated, it gives CASSSLAGVNEQFF. The full variable domain, with the rest looked up from reference TRBV7-9 and TRBJ2-1, is DTGVSQNPRHKITKRGQNVTFRCDPISEHNRLYWYRQTLGQGPEFLTYFQNEAQLEKSRLLSDRFSAERPKGSFSTLEIQRTEQGDSAMYLCASSSLAGVNEQFFGPGTRLTVL.

The CDR3 nucleotides are TGTGCCAGCAGCCTACGGACTGATTACAATGAGCAGTTCTTC. Protein: CASSLRTDYNEQFF. The chain links TRBV7-9 to TRBJ2-1; the D gene is possibly TRBD2 (5 bases). The length of the CDR3 is 14 residues. Germline CDR1 and CDR2: SEHNR and FQNEAQ (reference sequence). Deletions cut 5 bases from V and 4 bases from J, with 12 bases between. Together with reference TRBV7-9 and TRBJ2-1, the CDR3 gives the full variable domain: DTGVSQNPRHKITKRGQNVTFRCDPISEHNRLYWYRQTLGQGPEFLTYFQNEAQLEKSRLLSDRFSAERPKGSFSTLEIQRTEQGDSAMYLCASSLRTDYNEQFFGPGTRLTVL.

By share, this clone ranks as medium-sized (0.01 to 0.1%). The rearrangement joins TRBV5-1 to TRBJ1-1; 8 bases match TRBD1. CDR1 is SGHRS, CDR2 YFSETQ, per germline. The CDR3 runs 14 residues. The V segment lost 3 bases and the J segment 10 bases; nucleotides outside the gene matches: 11. CDR3: CASSYTGQVEGAFF. The CDR3 nucleotides are TGCGCCAGCAGCTACACGGGACAGGTAGAGGGAGCTTTCTTT.

The chain recombines TRBV5-1 with TRBJ2-5; 9 bases are a match to TRBD1. The J call may not be correct, given that the DNA end is closer to TRBJ2-7. CDR1 and CDR2 from the germline V gene are SGHRS and YFSETQ. The CDR3 runs to 15 residues. As DNA, the CDR3 is TGCGCCAGCAACCAAGAGGGGACAGGGATCTACGAGCAGTACTTC. It is translated as CASNQEGTGIYEQYF.

The V gene is TRBV5-1, the J gene TRBJ2-7; 8 bases line up with TRBD2. V lost 4 bases and J lost 6; bases outside the gene matches: 18. This CDR3 has 17 residues. From germline, CDR1 is SGHRS and CDR2 YFSETQ. The CDR3, as DNA: TGCGCCAGCAGCCCGGGGGGGGCGAATAGCGGGCGACGCGAGCAGTACTTC. Protein sequence: CASSPGGANSGRREQYF.

The CDR3 region is CASSLGPGSYNEQFF. CDR3 coding DNA: TGCGCCAGCAGCCTTGGGCCAGGATCCTACAATGAGCAGTTCTTC. The V gene is TRBV5-1, the J gene TRBJ2-1; D is unresolved. V was shortened by 4 bases and J by 1 base, with 12 bases between the two germline ends. CDR1 is SGHRS and CDR2 is YFSETQ in the germline V gene. This CDR3 region has 15 residues.

There are a few counts of this clone. This chain connects TRBV2 to TRBJ1-4, with 11 bases lining up with TRBD1. With 6 bases clipped from V and 3 bases from J, the junction kept 3 bases outside the gene matches. Germline V lookup: CDR1 SNHLY, CDR2 FYNNEI. This CDR3 is 15 amino acids long. CDR3 sequence (DNA): TGTGCCAGCAGGGACAGGGGGCTACCTAATGAAAAACTGTTTTTT. This codes for CASRDRGLPNEKLFF.

This CDR3 is CASSTGTAWDWDTF. CDR3 coding DNA: TGTGCCAGCAGTACCGGGACAGCCTGGGATTGGGACACCTTC. The chain carries TRBV28 and TRBJ1-2; 7 bases map to TRBD1. The CDR3 is 14 residues long. Germline trimming cut 5 bases from V and 12 bases from J; bases unmatched to any gene: 15. Germline-derived CDR1 and CDR2 are MDHEN and SYDVKM.

This clone showed up just once. J is TRBJ2-1 and V is TRBV5-1; 8 bases are a match to TRBD2. The CDR3 length is 16 residues. The junction had 10 bases not matched to a gene; V was cut back by 4 bases and J by 4 bases. The germline gives CDR1 SGHRS, CDR2 YFSETQ. The CDR3 protein is CASSILAGPGYNEQFF. CDR3 nucleotides: TGCGCCAGCAGCATATTAGCGGGGCCTGGGTACAATGAGCAGTTCTTC.

This sequence joins TRBV6-4 and TRBJ2-1; maybe TRBD2 (6 bases). The germline CDR1 and CDR2 sequences are MRHNA and SNTAGT. This CDR3 contains 17 residues. V shed 6 bases and J shed 0 bases, with 18 bases lying between them. The CDR3 spells CASRHDSSESSYNEQFF. The CDR3 coding sequence is TGTGCCAGCAGACACGACTCTAGCGAGAGCTCCTACAATGAGCAGTTCTTC.